This T cell receptor beta chain was sequenced during a study of blood T cell repertoires in COVID-19. Study summary: PBMCs, B-cell-depleted T cells, or T cells provided the cDNA or gDNA that made up the material.

Some clones are missing from TCRdb's copy, which holds only in-frame ones; the method was immunoSEQ multiplex PCR. The repertoire holds roughly 670,000 clones, over 80% seen once, with roughly 0.25% in the top ten. The source of this sequence is a woman between 18 and 29 years old with acute or convalescent COVID-19. Sequenced input: peripheral blood.

CDR3 coding DNA: TGTGCCAGCAGTGAAGTCGCAGGTGGTTATGGCTACACCTTC. It encodes CASSEVAGGYGYTF. This chain uses TRBV6-1 with TRBJ1-2; D gene ambiguous. V lost 1 base to trimming and J lost 5 bases, with 11 bases between them. CDR3 length: 14 amino acids. Germline V gene data show CDR1 as MNHNS and CDR2 as SASEGT.